Included here is one T cell receptor (beta chain) sequence, with context. The germline V gene encodes CDR1 SNHLY and CDR2 FYNNEI. V shed 10 bases and J shed 4 bases, with 11 bases lying between them. The CDR3 runs 12 residues. This sample stems from a study of blood T cell repertoires in COVID-19. Measured with immunoSEQ multiplex PCR; TCRdb has only the in-frame clones, and not every one. The sample lists 350,000 to 550,000 clones; more than 80% were seen once. The sequence derives from a man younger than 40 who had recovered from COVID-19. The chain links TRBV2 to TRBJ2-1; no definite D call. Input material: PBMCs or T cells enriched from blood (not recorded which). The CDR3 region is CAIVHDYNEQFF. DNA for the CDR3: TGTGCCATCGTACACGATTACAATGAGCAGTTCTTC.